One sample yielded the 10 T cell receptor beta chains listed below, sequenced in a study of radiotherapy plus CTLA-4 blockade in lung cancer. The protocol was immunoSEQ multiplex PCR, while the TCRdb copy is restricted to in-frame clones and leaves out a portion. The data show about 100,000 clones, with about 83% seen just once and around 0.79% held by the top ten. The sample in question was peripheral blood, obtained from a patient treated with radiotherapy plus ipilimumab. These receptors were obtained from a human donor with non-small cell lung cancer who had stable disease on radiotherapy plus ipilimumab.

This clone was observed once. This chain connects TRBV6-1 to TRBJ2-5; possible D gene TRBD2, 5 bases. The J call is doubtful: the DNA matches TRBJ2-7 better. The CDR3 runs 13 residues. Per germline, CDR1 MNHNS and CDR2 SASEGT. The CDR3 protein is CASSRLSHYEQYF. CDR3 in DNA: TGTGCCAGCAGTCGACTATCCCACTACGAGCAGTACTTC.

This sequence joins TRBV7-2 and TRBJ1-5; D ambiguous. The V end was cut by 4 bases, the J end by 3 bases, with 7 bases between. Germline CDR1 reads SGHTA; CDR2 reads FQGNSA. The CDR3 has 13 residues. The CDR3, as DNA: TGTGCCAGCAGCTCCCTATACAATCAGCCCCAGCATTTT. It is translated as CASSSLYNQPQHF. The complete variable domain, with remaining parts taken from reference TRBV7-2 and TRBJ1-5, reads GAGVSQSPSNKVTEKGKDVELRCDPISGHTALYWYRQSLGQGLEFLIYFQGNSAPDKSGLPSDRFSAERTGGSVSTLTIQRTQQEDSAVYLCASSSLYNQPQHFGDGTRLSIL.

The rearrangement uses TRBV5-6 and TRBJ2-3; D is ambiguous. Trimming pared 2 bases from V and 6 bases from J, leaving 7 bases between. This CDR3 has 12 residues. The germline V gene encodes CDR1 SGHDT and CDR2 YYEEEE. The CDR3 DNA follows: TGTGCCAGCAGCTTCCCGGGCGATACGCAGTATTTT. Its protein is CASSFPGDTQYF.

This clone is a singleton in its sample. The rearrangement links TRBV11-2 to TRBJ2-7; D could derive from TRBD1 or TRBD2 (5 bases each). This CDR3 spans 17 amino acids. V was clipped by 5 bases and J by 3 bases, with 23 bases between them. Looked up from germline, CDR1 is SGHAT and CDR2 is FQNNGV. In DNA, the CDR3 is TGTGCCAGCAGCCTCGGAGCATTTTCGGGGCTAGACTACGAGCAGTACTTC. This translates into CASSLGAFSGLDYEQYF. The full variable domain, with the rest looked up from reference TRBV11-2 and TRBJ2-7, is EAGVAQSPRYKIIEKRQSVAFWCNPISGHATLYWYQQILGQGPKLLIQFQNNGVVDDSQLPKDRFSAERLKGVDSTLKIQPAKLEDSAVYLCASSLGAFSGLDYEQYFGPGTRLTVT.

J is TRBJ1-5 and V is TRBV6-5; possibly TRBD1 for D (5 bases). The germline V gene encodes CDR1 MNHEY and CDR2 SVGAGI. The germline V and J ends were trimmed by 2 bases and 2 bases, with 10 bases remaining between them. The CDR3 sequence is 15 residues long. The DNA for the CDR3 is TGTGCCAGCAGTTACCAGGGACTAGGCAATCAGCCCCAGCATTTT. It yields the protein CASSYQGLGNQPQHF.

The chain employs TRBV5-1 and TRBJ2-2; tentatively, D is TRBD1 or TRBD2 (6 bases each). The CDR3 length is 15 residues. The V end was cut by 6 bases, the J end by 3 bases, with 15 bases between. Germline CDR1 and CDR2: SGHRS and YFSETQ. DNA for the CDR3: TGCGCCAGCACCCCAACAGGGACTTACACCGGGGAGCTGTTTTTT. Its protein product is CASTPTGTYTGELFF.

The chain recombines TRBV19 with TRBJ2-3; 9 nucleotides align to TRBD2. The CDR3 contains 15 residues. From germline, CDR1 is LNHDA and CDR2 SQIVND (reference sequence). V lost 3 bases and J lost 6; bases outside the gene matches: 7. CDR3 nucleotide sequence: TGTGCCAGTAGTATTGAGGGACTAGCAAGTGATACGCAGTATTTT. It yields the protein CASSIEGLASDTQYF.

The V gene is TRBV5-8, the J gene TRBJ2-2; 8 bases line up with TRBD1. The germline V gene encodes CDR1 SGHTS and CDR2 YDEGEE. The V segment lost 4 bases and the J segment 7 bases; nucleotides outside the gene matches: 9. The CDR3 is 15 residues long. The CDR3 region has the DNA TGTGCCAGCAGCCCCAGGGGGCGTGGGGTCGGGGAGCTGTTTTTT. Translated: CASSPRGRGVGELFF.

J is TRBJ2-3 and V is TRBV27; perhaps TRBD2 as D (6 bases). CDR1 and CDR2 from the germline V gene are MNHEY and SMNVEV (reference sequence). The CDR3 sequence is 14 residues long. Deletions cut 6 bases from V and 0 bases from J, with 10 bases between. CDR3 region: CASSNRGSTDTQYF. Here the CDR3 DNA reads TGTGCCAGCAGCAACCGGGGGAGCACAGATACGCAGTATTTT.

The chain links TRBV28 to TRBJ1-1; the D is unclear. Deletions cut 8 bases from V and 2 bases from J, with 15 bases between. Germline CDR1 reads MDHEN; CDR2 reads SYDVKM. The CDR3 loop spans 14 amino acids. In nucleotides, the CDR3 is TGTGCCAGCCCGGATGTAGGGAGTAACACTGAAGCTTTCTTT. Residues: CASPDVGSNTEAFF. Full variable domain (outside the CDR3, taken from reference TRBV28 and TRBJ1-1): DVKVTQSSRYLVKRTGEKVFLECVQDMDHENMFWYRQDPGLGLRLIYFSYDVKMKEKGDIPEGYSVSREKKERFSLILESASTNQTSMYLCASPDVGSNTEAFFGQGTRLTVV.